Below, 10 T cell receptor beta chains from the same sample are listed, as sequenced in a study of blood T cell repertoires in COVID-19. Clones were sequenced by immunoSEQ multiplex PCR, and TCRdb holds only the in-frame ones, with some missing. The data contain around 150,000 clones, under 90% of them singletons. Sequencing was carried out using peripheral blood. These receptors all come from a woman at least 80 years old in a cohort sampled during active or convalescent COVID-19.

The chain joins TRBV20-1 to TRBJ1-2; TRBD1 matches 7 bases. The J segment lost 8 bases and the V segment lost 3 bases, leaving 12 bases of the junction unmatched. The CDR3 length is 14 residues. Looked up from germline, CDR1 is DFQATT and CDR2 is SNEGSKA (reference sequence). The DNA for the CDR3 is TGCAGTGCTAGTAAAGGGGGCGCGCCGATGGGCTACACCTTC. Its translation: CSASKGGAPMGYTF.

This rearrangement joins TRBV6-5 to TRBJ1-6, with a possible D match to TRBD1 (6 bases). V shed 7 bases and J shed 2 bases, with 12 bases lying between them. Per the germline V gene, CDR1 is MNHEY and CDR2 is SVGAGI. This CDR3 is 15 amino acids long. For the CDR3, the DNA is TGTGCCAGCACACTGGACAGCCCCTATAATTCACCCCTCCACTTT. This codes for CASTLDSPYNSPLHF.

This chain uses TRBV28 with TRBJ1-6; possible D gene TRBD1, 5 bases. Germline lookup yields CDR1 MDHEN and CDR2 SYDVKM. The V and J ends lost 8 bases and 13 bases respectively, with 21 bases between them. The CDR3 extends over 14 amino acids. CDR3 loop: CASCRQQVIKPLHF. CDR3 bases: TGTGCCAGCTGTCGACAGCAGGTTATAAAGCCCCTCCACTTT.

This clone showed up just once. The V and J genes are TRBV15 and TRBJ1-1; D remains ambiguous. Germline V lookup: CDR1 LNHNV, CDR2 YYDKDF (reference sequence). This CDR3 contains 16 residues. The V gene lost 0 bases and the J gene lost 0 bases, with 11 bases spanning the gap. CDR3 in DNA: TGTGCCACCAGCAGAGATTATACAGACGTGAACACTGAAGCTTTCTTT. Residues: CATSRDYTDVNTEAFF.

The chain recombines TRBV11-2 with TRBJ1-2, with 7 positions matching TRBD1. The CDR3 runs 14 residues. J lost 1 base, V lost 5 bases, and 4 bases had no gene match. The germline V gene encodes CDR1 SGHAT and CDR2 FQNNGV. CDR3 in DNA: TGTGCCAGCAGCCTGACAGGGTATAACTATGGCTACACCTTC. It yields the protein CASSLTGYNYGYTF.

The chain couples TRBV7-6 to TRBJ1-6; D is perhaps TRBD1 (6 bases). V was cut by 5 bases and J by 0 bases, with 8 bases left in between. This CDR3 has 15 residues. Looked up from germline, CDR1 is SGHVS and CDR2 is FNYEAQ. CDR3 sequence: CASSGQSSYNSPLHF. Written as DNA, the CDR3 is TGTGCCAGCAGCGGACAGAGCTCCTATAATTCACCCCTCCACTTT.

The rearrangement links TRBV19 to TRBJ1-1, with D uncertain. Deletions cut 5 bases from V and 1 base from J, with 14 bases between. The CDR3 totals 15 residues. Germline-derived CDR1 and CDR2 are LNHDA and SQIVND (reference sequence). The CDR3 loop is CASSPLTFGNTEAFF. CDR3 in DNA: TGTGCCAGTAGTCCACTAACGTTCGGGAACACTGAAGCTTTCTTT.

This clone was found once. The rearrangement uses TRBV7-6 and TRBJ2-1; 11 bases agree with TRBD2. Trimming took 2 bases from V and 8 from J; bases not matched to a gene: 14. This CDR3 is built from 18 residues. The germline gives CDR1 SGHVS, CDR2 FNYEAQ. CDR3 in amino acids: CASSLKGRLAGQKDEQFF. CDR3 sequence (DNA): TGTGCCAGCAGCTTAAAGGGACGACTAGCGGGACAAAAGGATGAGCAGTTCTTC. Complete variable domain (other parts from reference TRBV7-6 and TRBJ2-1): GAGVSQSPRYKVTKRGQDVALRCDPISGHVSLYWYRQALGQGPEFLTYFNYEAQQDKSGLPNDRFSAERPEGSISTLTIQRTEQRDSAMYRCASSLKGRLAGQKDEQFFGPGTRLTVL.

The chain combines TRBV5-1 with TRBJ2-4; possibly TRBD2 for D (5 bases). The CDR3 spans 17 residues. CDR1 and CDR2 (germline): SGHRS, YFSETQ. V was clipped by 0 bases and J by 0 bases, with 13 bases between them. The CDR3 protein is CASSLAGESLAKNIQYF. The CDR3 region has the DNA TGCGCCAGCAGCTTGGCCGGGGAGAGTCTAGCCAAAAACATTCAGTACTTC.

J is TRBJ2-2 and V is TRBV7-3; D is undetermined. Germline V lookup: CDR1 SGHTA, CDR2 FQGTGA. The length of the CDR3 is 13 residues. The ends were cut back, 3 bases at V and 3 bases at J, with 5 bases in the middle. This CDR3 is CASSFGHTGELFF. CDR3 coding DNA: TGTGCCAGCAGCTTTGGGCACACCGGGGAGCTGTTTTTT.